A selection of T cell receptor beta chains follows, all from one sample in a study of shared clonotypes between healthy human individuals. Data came from immunoSEQ multiplex PCR; TCRdb stores just in-frame clones and leaves some out. The sample yields about 600,000 clones, 95% to 98% seen once. Sequencing input: naive CD4+ T cells sorted from blood. Receptor source: a woman in her twenties or thirties in good health. The CDR3 runs from the conserved cysteine through the conserved F or W. The D gene is left open where the match is weak. A clone size is listed for some rows: how often the clone was seen (once, few, many), or a class if it is expanded.

CDR3 length,D gene,J gene,V gene,clone size,CDR3 protein,CDR3 DNA
18,TRBD2,TRBJ2-7,TRBV4-1,-,CASSQGHSGRGGAYEQYF,TGCGCCAGCAGCCAAGGTCATAGCGGGAGAGGGGGCGCCTACGAGCAGTACTTC
13,-,TRBJ2-7,TRBV28,once,CASYLDGTYEQYF,TGTGCCAGCTACCTGGACGGAACCTACGAGCAGTACTTC
14,-,TRBJ2-5,TRBV6-1,-,CASSEDSLQETQYF,TGTGCCAGCAGTGAAGACAGCCTCCAAGAGACCCAGTACTTC
16,-,TRBJ2-6,TRBV6-6,-,CASSYRSGVGANVLTF,TGTGCCAGCAGTTACAGATCTGGGGTCGGGGCCAACGTCCTGACTTTC
15,-,TRBJ1-4,TRBV19,once,CASSLQSATNEKLFF,TGTGCCAGTAGCCTACAGAGTGCAACTAATGAAAAACTGTTTTTT
13,TRBD1,TRBJ2-4,TRBV2,-,CASRTGGKNIQYF,TGTGCCAGCAGGACAGGGGGCAAAAACATTCAGTACTTC
13,TRBD1,TRBJ2-5,TRBV6-5,-,CASSTDRGWEQYF,TGTGCCAGCAGCACGGACAGGGGATGGGAGCAGTACTTC
16,-,TRBJ2-7,TRBV4-1,-,CASSHPFRDATYEQYF,TGCGCCAGCAGCCACCCCTTCAGGGACGCAACCTACGAGCAGTACTTC
15,-,TRBJ2-1,TRBV2,once,CASSVFGTRNNEQFF,TGTGCCAGCAGCGTCTTTGGGACCCGGAACAATGAGCAGTTCTTC
15,TRBD1,TRBJ1-2,TRBV10-2,-,CATTPGTGGAGGYTF,TGCGCCACCACACCCGGGACAGGGGGCGCGGGTGGCTACACCTTC
12,TRBD1,TRBJ1-2,TRBV7-2,-,CASSLVPGQGTF,TGTGCCAGCAGCTTGGTCCCGGGACAGGGGACCTTC
16,TRBD1,TRBJ2-3,TRBV7-9,-,CASSLGGDRGTDTQYF,TGTGCCAGCAGCTTAGGTGGGGACAGGGGCACAGATACGCAGTATTTT
12,-,TRBJ2-1,TRBV4-2,-,CASSPSFNEQFF,TGTGCCAGCAGCCCATCTTTTAATGAGCAGTTCTTC
15,-,TRBJ2-2,TRBV15,-,CATSTYPLNTGELFF,TGTGCCACCAGCACTTACCCCCTCAACACCGGGGAGCTGTTTTTT
14,-,TRBJ1-5,TRBV11-3,few,CASLRGISNQPQHF,TGTGCCAGCCTGCGGGGGATTAGCAATCAGCCCCAGCATTTT
15,-,TRBJ1-4,TRBV28,-,CASRKQGWPGGKLFF,TGTGCCAGCAGAAAACAGGGTTGGCCCGGGGGAAAACTGTTTTTT
16,TRBD2,TRBJ2-3,TRBV5-1,-,CASSWGASGSADTQYF,TGCGCCAGCAGCTGGGGGGCTAGCGGGAGTGCAGATACGCAGTATTTT
15,TRBD2,TRBJ2-7,TRBV28,-,CASSQIAGGPGEQYF,TGTGCCAGCAGTCAGATAGCGGGAGGGCCCGGGGAGCAGTACTTC
15,TRBD2,TRBJ2-7,TRBV16,-,CASSQGAGGQYEQYF,TGTGCCAGCAGCCAAGGAGCGGGAGGGCAGTACGAGCAGTACTTC
14,-,TRBJ2-7,TRBV2,few,CASSEWASSYEQYF,TGTGCCAGCAGTGAATGGGCCTCCTCCTACGAGCAGTACTTC
13,-,TRBJ2-1,TRBV5-1,-,CASRQTGYNEQFF,TGCGCCAGCAGACAAACAGGGTACAATGAGCAGTTCTTC
14,TRBD1,TRBJ2-7,TRBV11-2,-,CASSLARDSYEQYF,TGTGCCAGCAGCCTAGCCCGGGACAGCTACGAGCAGTACTTC
14,-,TRBJ1-5,TRBV19,-,CASSTYRADQPQHF,TGTGCCAGTAGTACCTACAGGGCAGATCAGCCCCAGCATTTT
13,TRBD1,TRBJ1-2,TRBV9,-,CASSGTDRAGYTF,TGTGCCAGCAGCGGAACGGACAGGGCCGGCTACACCTTC
15,-,TRBJ2-3,TRBV5-4,-,CASRPSSPNTDTQYF,TGTGCCAGCAGACCCTCATCACCGAACACAGATACGCAGTATTTT
16,TRBD1,TRBJ2-3,TRBV28,-,CASSSPGQGITDTQYF,TGTGCCAGCAGTTCACCGGGACAGGGCATCACAGATACGCAGTATTTT
13,-,TRBJ2-3,TRBV6-4,once,CASRSGITDTQYF,TGTGCCAGCAGGTCCGGGATCACAGATACGCAGTATTTT
13,-,TRBJ1-6,TRBV9,-,CASSADSNSPLHF,TGTGCCAGCAGCGCAGATTCTAATTCACCCCTCCACTTT
16,TRBD1,TRBJ2-2,TRBV10-1,-,CASTKRQGADTGELFF,TGCGCCAGCACCAAGAGACAGGGGGCGGACACCGGGGAGCTGTTTTTT
14,-,TRBJ1-1,TRBV6-5,few,CASRMDTSNTEAFF,TGTGCCAGCAGGATGGACACCTCGAACACTGAAGCTTTCTTT
12,-,TRBJ1-3,TRBV29-1,few,CSVELFGNTIYF,TGCAGCGTTGAGCTCTTCGGAAACACCATATATTTT
17,-,TRBJ1-5,TRBV15,-,CATSRDRWGETNQPQHF,TGTGCCACCAGCAGAGATCGGTGGGGAGAGACCAATCAGCCCCAGCATTTT
14,-,TRBJ2-1,TRBV5-5,-,CASSLVLDYNEQFF,TGTGCCAGCAGCTTGGTACTAGATTACAATGAGCAGTTCTTC
14,TRBD1,TRBJ1-1,TRBV5-1,once,CASSGTGVSTEAFF,TGCGCCAGCAGCGGGACAGGCGTGAGCACTGAAGCTTTCTTT
17,TRBD2,TRBJ2-5,TRBV5-1,-,CASSSTSGLAGGETQYF,TGCGCCAGCAGCTCTACTTCGGGACTAGCGGGCGGGGAGACCCAGTACTTC
14,-,TRBJ2-1,TRBV6-5,-,CASKPMVAYNEQFF,TGTGCCAGCAAACCGATGGTGGCCTACAATGAGCAGTTCTTC
15,-,TRBJ1-1,TRBV6-5,-,CASSYSRGLGTEAFF,TGTGCCAGCAGTTACTCGCGGGGCCTGGGCACTGAAGCTTTCTTT
17,TRBD2,TRBJ2-7,TRBV19,-,CATGGGTSGRGTYEQYF,TGTGCCACCGGCGGCGGGACTAGCGGGAGGGGGACCTACGAGCAGTACTTC
13,-,TRBJ1-6,TRBV5-1,-,CASSLTEHSPLHF,TGCGCCAGCAGCTTGACAGAACATTCACCCCTCCACTTT
16,TRBD1,TRBJ2-3,TRBV4-1,-,CASSQQTGGYTDTQYF,TGCGCCAGCAGCCAGCAAACAGGGGGCTACACAGATACGCAGTATTTT
15,-,TRBJ2-3,TRBV6-4,-,CASSREGHQTDTQYF,TGTGCCAGCAGTAGGGAGGGACACCAAACGGATACGCAGTATTTT
12,-,TRBJ2-2,TRBV30,few,CAWSYYTGELFF,TGTGCCTGGAGTTACTACACCGGGGAGCTGTTTTTT
15,-,TRBJ1-4,TRBV7-3,-,CASSPPSGRYEKLFF,TGTGCCAGCAGCCCCCCCTCGGGGCGTTATGAAAAACTGTTTTTT
13,-,TRBJ1-1,TRBV5-6,-,CASSLAVNTEAFF,TGTGCCAGCAGCTTGGCGGTGAACACTGAAGCTTTCTTT
16,TRBD1,TRBJ1-4,TRBV7-9,-,CASSLARTGGNEKLFF,TGTGCCAGCAGCTTAGCCCGGACAGGAGGTAATGAAAAACTGTTTTTT
14,-,TRBJ1-5,TRBV21-1,-,CASSKLQRLARQHF,TGTGCCAGCAGCAAACTGCAGAGACTCGCGAGACAGCATTTT
14,TRBD1,TRBJ2-3,TRBV5-1,-,CASSNGTGKHTQYF,TGCGCCAGCAGCAACGGGACAGGGAAGCATACGCAGTATTTT
12,-,TRBJ1-2,TRBV30,-,CAWRPQGNGYTF,TGTGCCTGGAGGCCTCAGGGCAATGGCTACACCTTC
13,TRBD1,TRBJ1-1,TRBV6-1,-,CASSRDRNTEAFF,TGTGCCAGCAGCCGGGACAGGAACACTGAAGCTTTCTTT
17,TRBD2,TRBJ2-5,TRBV7-6,-,CASSFAGTSGYQETQYF,TGTGCCAGCAGCTTCGCCGGGACTAGCGGATATCAAGAGACCCAGTACTTC
13,-,TRBJ2-5,TRBV27,-,CASSREQGETQYF,TGTGCCAGCAGCCGGGAACAGGGTGAGACCCAGTACTTC
14,-,TRBJ2-1,TRBV19,-,CASSGEYTSNEQFF,TGTGCCAGTAGTGGAGAGTATACCTCCAATGAGCAGTTCTTC
12,-,TRBJ2-1,TRBV4-1,once,CASSQRGGEQFF,TGCGCCAGCAGCCAGCGTGGGGGTGAGCAGTTCTTC
15,TRBD1,TRBJ1-4,TRBV10-2,-,CASSAAGQGVEKLFF,TGCGCCAGCTCCGCTGCGGGACAGGGGGTTGAAAAACTGTTTTTT